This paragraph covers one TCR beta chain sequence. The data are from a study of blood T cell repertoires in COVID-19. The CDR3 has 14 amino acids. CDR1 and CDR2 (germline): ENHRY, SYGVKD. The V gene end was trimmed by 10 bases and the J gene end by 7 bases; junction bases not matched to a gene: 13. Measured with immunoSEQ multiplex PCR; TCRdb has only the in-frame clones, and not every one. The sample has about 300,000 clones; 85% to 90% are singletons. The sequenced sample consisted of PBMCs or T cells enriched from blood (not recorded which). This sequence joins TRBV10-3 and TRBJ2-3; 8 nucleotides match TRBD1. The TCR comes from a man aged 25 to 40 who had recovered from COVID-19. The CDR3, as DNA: TGTGCCACCGCAGGGGGCGGCACCCTAAATACGCAGTATTTT. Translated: CATAGGGTLNTQYF.